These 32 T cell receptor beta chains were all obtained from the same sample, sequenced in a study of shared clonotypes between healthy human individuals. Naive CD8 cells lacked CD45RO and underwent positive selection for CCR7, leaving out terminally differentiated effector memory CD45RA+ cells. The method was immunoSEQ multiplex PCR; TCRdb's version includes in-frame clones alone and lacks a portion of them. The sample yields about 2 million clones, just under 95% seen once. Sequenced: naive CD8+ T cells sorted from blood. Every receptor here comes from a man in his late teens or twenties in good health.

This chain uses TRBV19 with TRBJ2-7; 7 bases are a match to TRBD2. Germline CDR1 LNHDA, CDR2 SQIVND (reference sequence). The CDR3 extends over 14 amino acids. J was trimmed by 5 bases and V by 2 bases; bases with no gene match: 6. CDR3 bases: TGTGCCAGTAGTATACGGGCGGGAGTGAACGAGCAGTACTTC. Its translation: CASSIRAGVNEQYF.

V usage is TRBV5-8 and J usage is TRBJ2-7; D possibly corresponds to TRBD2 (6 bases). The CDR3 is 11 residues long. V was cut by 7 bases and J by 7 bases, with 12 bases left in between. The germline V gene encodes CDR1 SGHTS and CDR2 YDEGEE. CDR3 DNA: TGTGCCAGCGGGGTAGGGAGGGAGCAGTACTTC. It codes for CASGVGREQYF. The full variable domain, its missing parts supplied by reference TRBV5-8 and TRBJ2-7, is EAGVTQSPTHLIKTRGQQATLRCSPISGHTSVYWYQQALGLGLQFLLWYDEGEERNRGNFPPRFSGRQFPNYSSELNVNALELEDSALYLCASGVGREQYFGPGTRLTVT.

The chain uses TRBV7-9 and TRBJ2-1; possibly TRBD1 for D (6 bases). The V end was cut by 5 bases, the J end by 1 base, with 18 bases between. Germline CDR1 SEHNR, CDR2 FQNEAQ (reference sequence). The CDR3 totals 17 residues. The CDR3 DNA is TGTGCCAGCAGCACTAACCCGACAGGAGTTTCCTACAATGAGCAGTTCTTC. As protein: CASSTNPTGVSYNEQFF. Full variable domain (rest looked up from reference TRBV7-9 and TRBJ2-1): DTGVSQNPRHKITKRGQNVTFRCDPISEHNRLYWYRQTLGQGPEFLTYFQNEAQLEKSRLLSDRFSAERPKGSFSTLEIQRTEQGDSAMYLCASSTNPTGVSYNEQFFGPGTRLTVL.

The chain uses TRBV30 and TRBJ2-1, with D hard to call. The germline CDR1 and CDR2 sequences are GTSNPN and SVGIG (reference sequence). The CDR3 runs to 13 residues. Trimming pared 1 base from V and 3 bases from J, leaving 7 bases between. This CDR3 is CAWSEASYNEQFF. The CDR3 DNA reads TGTGCCTGGAGTGAGGCTAGCTACAATGAGCAGTTCTTC.

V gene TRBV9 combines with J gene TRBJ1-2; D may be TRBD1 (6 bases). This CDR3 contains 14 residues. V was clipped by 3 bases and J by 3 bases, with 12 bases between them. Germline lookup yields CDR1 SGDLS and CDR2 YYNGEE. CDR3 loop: CASSEGGRHYGYTF. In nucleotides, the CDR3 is TGTGCCAGCAGCGAGGGGGGACGGCACTATGGCTACACCTTC.

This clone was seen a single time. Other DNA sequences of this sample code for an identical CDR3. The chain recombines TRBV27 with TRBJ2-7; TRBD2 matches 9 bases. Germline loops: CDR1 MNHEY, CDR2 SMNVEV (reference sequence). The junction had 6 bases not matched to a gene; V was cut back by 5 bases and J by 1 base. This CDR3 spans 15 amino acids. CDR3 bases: TGTGCCAGCAGTCCGTTAGCGGGGGCTTCCTACGAGCAGTACTTC. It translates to CASSPLAGASYEQYF.

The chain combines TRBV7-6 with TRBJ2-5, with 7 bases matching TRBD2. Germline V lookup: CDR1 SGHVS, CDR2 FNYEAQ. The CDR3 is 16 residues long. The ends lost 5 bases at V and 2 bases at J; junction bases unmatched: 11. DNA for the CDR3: TGTGCCAGCAGCCTGTTGGCTAGCGGCCCGCAAGAGACCCAGTACTTC. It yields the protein CASSLLASGPQETQYF. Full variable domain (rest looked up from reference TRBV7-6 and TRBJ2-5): GAGVSQSPRYKVTKRGQDVALRCDPISGHVSLYWYRQALGQGPEFLTYFNYEAQQDKSGLPNDRFSAERPEGSISTLTIQRTEQRDSAMYRCASSLLASGPQETQYFGPGTRLLVL.

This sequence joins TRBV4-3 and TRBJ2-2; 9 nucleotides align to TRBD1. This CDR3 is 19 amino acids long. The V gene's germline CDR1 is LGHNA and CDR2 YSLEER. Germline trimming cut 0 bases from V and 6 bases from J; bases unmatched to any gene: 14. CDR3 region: CASSQDLGQGFGNAGELFF. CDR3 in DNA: TGCGCCAGCAGCCAAGATCTGGGACAGGGTTTTGGAAACGCCGGGGAGCTGTTTTTT.

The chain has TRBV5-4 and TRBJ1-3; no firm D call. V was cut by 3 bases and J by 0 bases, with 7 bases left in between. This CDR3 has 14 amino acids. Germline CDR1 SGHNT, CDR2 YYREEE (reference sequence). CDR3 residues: CASSWDLSGNTIYF. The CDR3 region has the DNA TGTGCCAGCAGCTGGGATCTCTCTGGAAACACCATATATTTT. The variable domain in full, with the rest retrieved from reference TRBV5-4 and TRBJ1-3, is ETGVTQSPTHLIKTRGQQVTLRCSSQSGHNTVSWYQQALGQGPQFIFQYYREEENGRGNFPPRFSGLQFPNYSSELNVNALELDDSALYLCASSWDLSGNTIYFGEGSWLTVV.

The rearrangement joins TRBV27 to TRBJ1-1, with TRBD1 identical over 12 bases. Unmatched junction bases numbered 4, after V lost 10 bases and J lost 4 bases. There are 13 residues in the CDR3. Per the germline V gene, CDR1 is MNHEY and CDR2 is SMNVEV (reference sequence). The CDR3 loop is CATAGQGATEAFF. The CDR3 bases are TGTGCCACCGCGGGACAGGGGGCCACTGAAGCTTTCTTT.

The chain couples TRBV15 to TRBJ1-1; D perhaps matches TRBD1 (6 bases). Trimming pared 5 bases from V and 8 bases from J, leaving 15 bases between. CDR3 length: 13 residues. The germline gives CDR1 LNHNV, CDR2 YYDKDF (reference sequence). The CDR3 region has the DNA TGTGCCACCAGCCTTATCGGGGGCCCAGAAGCTTTCTTT. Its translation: CATSLIGGPEAFF.

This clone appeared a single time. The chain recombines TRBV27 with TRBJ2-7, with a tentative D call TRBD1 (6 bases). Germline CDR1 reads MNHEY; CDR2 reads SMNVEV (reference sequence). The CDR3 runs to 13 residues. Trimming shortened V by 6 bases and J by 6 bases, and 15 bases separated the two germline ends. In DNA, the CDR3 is TGTGCCAGCAGCCCGACAGGTGCCGGCGAGCAGTACTTC. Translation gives CASSPTGAGEQYF.

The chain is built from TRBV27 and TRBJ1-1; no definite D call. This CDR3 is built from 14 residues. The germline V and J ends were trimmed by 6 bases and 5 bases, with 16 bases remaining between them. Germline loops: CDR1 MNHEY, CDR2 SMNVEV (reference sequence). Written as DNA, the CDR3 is TGTGCCAGCAGCTGCCCACCTGGCGGGACTGAAGCTTTCTTT. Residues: CASSCPPGGTEAFF.

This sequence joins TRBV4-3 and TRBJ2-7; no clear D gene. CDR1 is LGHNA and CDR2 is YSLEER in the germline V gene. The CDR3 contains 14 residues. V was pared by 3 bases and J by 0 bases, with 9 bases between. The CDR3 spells CASSHSASSYEQYF. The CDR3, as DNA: TGCGCCAGCAGCCATTCGGCTAGCTCCTACGAGCAGTACTTC.

In nucleotides, the CDR3 is TGTGCCAGTAGTATAAACGGCCTCGAAGCTTTCTTT. Its translation is CASSINGLEAFF. The chain carries TRBV19 and TRBJ1-1; D is unresolved. Germline V gene lookup returns CDR1 LNHDA and CDR2 SQIVND (reference sequence). V lost 2 bases and J 8 bases, leaving 9 bases between the germline ends. The CDR3 is 12 residues long.

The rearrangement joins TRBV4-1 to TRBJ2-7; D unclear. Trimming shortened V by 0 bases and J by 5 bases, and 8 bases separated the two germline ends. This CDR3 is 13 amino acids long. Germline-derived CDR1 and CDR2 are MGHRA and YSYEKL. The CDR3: CASSQDYKNEQYF. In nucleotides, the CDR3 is TGCGCCAGCAGCCAAGATTACAAGAACGAGCAGTACTTC.

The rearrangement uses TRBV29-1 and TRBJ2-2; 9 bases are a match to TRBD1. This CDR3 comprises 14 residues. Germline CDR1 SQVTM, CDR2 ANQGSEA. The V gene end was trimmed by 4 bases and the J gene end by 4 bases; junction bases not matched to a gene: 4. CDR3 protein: CSVGGTGPTGELFF. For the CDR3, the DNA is TGCAGCGTTGGAGGGACAGGGCCCACCGGGGAGCTGTTTTTT.

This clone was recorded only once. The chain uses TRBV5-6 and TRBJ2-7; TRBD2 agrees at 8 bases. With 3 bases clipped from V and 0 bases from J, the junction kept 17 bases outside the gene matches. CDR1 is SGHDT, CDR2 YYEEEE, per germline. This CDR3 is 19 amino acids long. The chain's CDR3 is CASSSGRLAGMRSSYEQYF. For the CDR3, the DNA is TGTGCCAGCAGCTCGGGCCGGCTAGCGGGCATGAGGAGCTCCTACGAGCAGTACTTC. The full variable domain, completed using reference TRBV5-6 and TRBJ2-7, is DAGVTQSPTHLIKTRGQQVTLRCSPKSGHDTVSWYQQALGQGPQFIFQYYEEEERQRGNFPDRFSGHQFPNYSSELNVNALLLGDSALYLCASSSGRLAGMRSSYEQYFGPGTRLTVT.

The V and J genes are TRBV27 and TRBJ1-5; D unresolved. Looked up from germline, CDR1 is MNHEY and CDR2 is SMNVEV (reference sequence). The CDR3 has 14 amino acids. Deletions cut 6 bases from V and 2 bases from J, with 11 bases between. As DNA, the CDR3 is TGTGCCAGCAGGATCGTGGGAGGCAATCAGCCCCAGCATTTT. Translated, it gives CASRIVGGNQPQHF.

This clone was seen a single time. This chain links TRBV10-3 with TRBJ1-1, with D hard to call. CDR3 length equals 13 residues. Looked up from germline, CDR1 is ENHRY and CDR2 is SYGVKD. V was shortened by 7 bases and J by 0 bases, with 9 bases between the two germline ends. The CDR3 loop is CAINPGMNTEAFF. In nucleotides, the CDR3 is TGTGCCATCAATCCGGGGATGAACACTGAAGCTTTCTTT.

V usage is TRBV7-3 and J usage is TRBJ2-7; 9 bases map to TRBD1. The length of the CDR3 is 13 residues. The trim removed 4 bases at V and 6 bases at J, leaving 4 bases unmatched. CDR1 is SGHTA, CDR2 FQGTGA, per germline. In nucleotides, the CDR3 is TGTGCCAGCAGCTCAGACAGGGGGTTCGAGCAGTACTTC. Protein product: CASSSDRGFEQYF.

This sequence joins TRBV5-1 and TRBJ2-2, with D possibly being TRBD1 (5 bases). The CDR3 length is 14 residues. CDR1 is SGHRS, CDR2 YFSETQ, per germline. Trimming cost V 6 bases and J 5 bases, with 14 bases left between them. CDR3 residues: CASNTDTGTGELFF. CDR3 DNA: TGCGCCAGCAATACGGACACTGGAACCGGGGAGCTGTTTTTT. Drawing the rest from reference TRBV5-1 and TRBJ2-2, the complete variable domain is KAGVTQTPRYLIKTRGQQVTLSCSPISGHRSVSWYQQTPGQGLQFLFEYFSETQRNKGNFPGRFSGRQFSNSRSEMNVSTLELGDSALYLCASNTDTGTGELFFGEGSRLTVL.

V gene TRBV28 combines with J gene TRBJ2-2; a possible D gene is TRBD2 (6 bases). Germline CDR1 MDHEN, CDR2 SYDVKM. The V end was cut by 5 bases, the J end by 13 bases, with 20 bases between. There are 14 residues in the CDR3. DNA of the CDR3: TGTGCCAGCAGTGGACTGGGACTTCTAAGCTGGCTGTTTTTT. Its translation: CASSGLGLLSWLFF.

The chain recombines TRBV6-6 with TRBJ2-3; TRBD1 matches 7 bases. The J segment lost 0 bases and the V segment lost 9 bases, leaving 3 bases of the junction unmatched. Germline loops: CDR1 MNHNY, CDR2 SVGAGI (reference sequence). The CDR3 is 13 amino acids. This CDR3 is CASKTGSTDTQYF. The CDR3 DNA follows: TGTGCCAGTAAGACAGGGAGCACAGATACGCAGTATTTT.

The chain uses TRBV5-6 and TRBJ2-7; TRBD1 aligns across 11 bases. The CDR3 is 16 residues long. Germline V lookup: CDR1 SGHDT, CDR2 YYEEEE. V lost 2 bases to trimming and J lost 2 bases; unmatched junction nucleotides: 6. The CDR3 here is CASSLGQGALAYEQYF. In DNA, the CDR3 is TGTGCCAGCAGCTTAGGACAGGGGGCGCTAGCCTACGAGCAGTACTTC.

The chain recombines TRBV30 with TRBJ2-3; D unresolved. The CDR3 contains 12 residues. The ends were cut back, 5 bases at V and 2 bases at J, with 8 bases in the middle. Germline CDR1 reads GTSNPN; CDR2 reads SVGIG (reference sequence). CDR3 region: CAWGSSTDTQYF. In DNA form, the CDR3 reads TGTGCCTGGGGCAGTTCCACAGATACGCAGTATTTT.

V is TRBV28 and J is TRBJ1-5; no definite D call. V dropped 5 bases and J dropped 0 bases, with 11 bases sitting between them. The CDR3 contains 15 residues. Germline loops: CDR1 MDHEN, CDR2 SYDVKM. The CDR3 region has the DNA TGTGCCAGCAGTCTTAACAGAGATAGCAATCAGCCCCAGCATTTT. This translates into CASSLNRDSNQPQHF.

The CDR3 DNA reads TGTGCCTGGAGTGTACTGGAGACAGGTTGGAACACCGGGGAGCTGTTTTTT. Protein sequence: CAWSVLETGWNTGELFF. J is TRBJ2-2 and V is TRBV30, with a weak D call TRBD1 (6 bases). The CDR3 has 17 residues. The germline V gene encodes CDR1 GTSNPN and CDR2 SVGIG (reference sequence). The V end lost 0 bases, the J end lost 1 base, and 15 bases lay between the germline ends. Together with reference TRBV30 and TRBJ2-2, the CDR3 gives the full variable domain: SQTIHQWPATLVQPVGSPLSLECTVEGTSNPNLYWYRQAAGRGLQLLFYSVGIGQISSEVPQNLSASRPQDRQFILSSKKLLLSDSGFYLCAWSVLETGWNTGELFFGEGSRLTVL.

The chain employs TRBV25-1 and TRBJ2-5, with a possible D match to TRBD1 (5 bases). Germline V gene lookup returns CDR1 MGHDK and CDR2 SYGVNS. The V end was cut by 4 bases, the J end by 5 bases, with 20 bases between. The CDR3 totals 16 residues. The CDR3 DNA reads TGTGCCAGCAGTGCCATTAGCACAGGAAAAGAGGAGACCCAGTACTTC. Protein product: CASSAISTGKEETQYF.

CDR3 loop: CASSELREGTGELFF. CDR3 DNA: TGCGCCAGCAGTGAGTTGCGGGAGGGCACCGGGGAGCTGTTTTTT. The gene calls are TRBV10-2 and TRBJ2-2; TRBD2 aligns across 9 bases. V lost 1 base and J lost 4; bases outside the gene matches: 1. Germline CDR1 reads WSHSY; CDR2 reads SAAADI. This CDR3 spans 15 amino acids.

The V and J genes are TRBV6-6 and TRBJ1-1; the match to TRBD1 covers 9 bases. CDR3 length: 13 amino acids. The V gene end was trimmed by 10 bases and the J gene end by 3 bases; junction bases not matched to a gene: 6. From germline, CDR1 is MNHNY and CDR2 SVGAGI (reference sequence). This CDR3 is CATEGTGHTEAFF. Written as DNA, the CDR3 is TGTGCCACGGAGGGGACAGGGCACACTGAAGCTTTCTTT.

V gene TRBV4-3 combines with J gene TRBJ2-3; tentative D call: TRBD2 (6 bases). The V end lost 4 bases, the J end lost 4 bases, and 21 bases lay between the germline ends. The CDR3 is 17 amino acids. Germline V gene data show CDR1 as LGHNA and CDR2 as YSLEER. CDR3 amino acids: CASSPISGTAPPDTQYF. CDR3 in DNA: TGCGCCAGCAGCCCAATTTCCGGGACTGCTCCCCCAGATACGCAGTATTTT.